The 2 T cell receptor beta chains presented below share a single source sample, sequenced in a study of spatial heterogeneity in lung cancer. Each CDR3 protein is one row after TCRdb ran MiXCR on the 5' RACE reads. The data contain around 1,200 distinct CDR3 sequences, over 10% of them singletons. Overall study findings and caveats: Within tumors, counts of expanded alpha and beta TCRs tracked tumor mutation counts.

What these receptors recognize is not known. Time point defined: sample taken at primary tumor resection. The input for sequencing was lung tumor tissue, taken at surgery. Receptor source: a male donor with early-stage non-small cell lung cancer.

By proportion, this clonotype is medium-sized. This beta chain is an off-target read within a library intended for alpha chains, so its frequency means little. The chain carries TRBV6-1 and TRBJ1-1, with TRBD1 matching 9 bases. The germline CDR1 and CDR2 sequences are MNHNS and SASEGT. The CDR3 covers 14 residues. Germline trimming cut 3 bases from V and 3 bases from J; bases unmatched to any gene: 2. The CDR3 loop reads CASSEDRGDTEAFF. The CDR3, as DNA: TGTGCCAGCAGTGAGGACAGGGGAGACACTGAAGCTTTCTTT.

About this clonotype itself: This beta chain turned up in a library designed for alpha chains; as an off-target read, its abundance says little. The V call is TRBV28, the J call TRBJ1-5, with D tentatively TRBD1 (6 bases). The CDR3 covers 14 residues. Germline values: CDR1 MDHEN, CDR2 SYDVKM. V dropped 7 bases and J dropped 3 bases, with 13 bases sitting between them. The CDR3 here is CASTQGGFNQPQHF. The CDR3 bases are TGTGCCAGCACACAAGGGGGTTTCAATCAGCCCCAGCATTTT.